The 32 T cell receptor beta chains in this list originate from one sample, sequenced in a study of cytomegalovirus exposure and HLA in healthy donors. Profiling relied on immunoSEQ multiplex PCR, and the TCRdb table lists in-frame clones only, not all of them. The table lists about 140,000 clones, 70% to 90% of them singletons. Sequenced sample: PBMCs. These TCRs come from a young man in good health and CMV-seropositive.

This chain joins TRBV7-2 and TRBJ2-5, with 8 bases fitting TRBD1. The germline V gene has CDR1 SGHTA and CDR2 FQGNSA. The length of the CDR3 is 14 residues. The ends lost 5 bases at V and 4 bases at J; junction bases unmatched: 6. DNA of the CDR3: TGTGCCAGCAGCACACAGGGGGAGCGAGAGACCCAGTACTTC. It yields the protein CASSTQGERETQYF. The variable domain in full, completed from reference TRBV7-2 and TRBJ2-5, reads GAGVSQSPSNKVTEKGKDVELRCDPISGHTALYWYRQSLGQGLEFLIYFQGNSAPDKSGLPSDRFSAERTGGSVSTLTIQRTQQEDSAVYLCASSTQGERETQYFGPGTRLLVL.

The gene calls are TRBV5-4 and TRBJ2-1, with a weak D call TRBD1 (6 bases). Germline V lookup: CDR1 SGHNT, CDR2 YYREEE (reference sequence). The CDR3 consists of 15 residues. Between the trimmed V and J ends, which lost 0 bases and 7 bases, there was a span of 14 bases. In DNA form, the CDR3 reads TGTGCCAGCAGCTTGGTGGCAGGGGTGGGGAATGAGCAGTTCTTC. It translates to CASSLVAGVGNEQFF.

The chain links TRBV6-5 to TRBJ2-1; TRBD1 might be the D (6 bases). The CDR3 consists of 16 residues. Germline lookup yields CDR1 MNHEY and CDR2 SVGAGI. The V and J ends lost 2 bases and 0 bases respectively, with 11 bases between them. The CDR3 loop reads CASSYGDRSSYNEQFF. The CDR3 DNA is TGTGCCAGCAGTTACGGTGACAGGTCCTCCTACAATGAGCAGTTCTTC.

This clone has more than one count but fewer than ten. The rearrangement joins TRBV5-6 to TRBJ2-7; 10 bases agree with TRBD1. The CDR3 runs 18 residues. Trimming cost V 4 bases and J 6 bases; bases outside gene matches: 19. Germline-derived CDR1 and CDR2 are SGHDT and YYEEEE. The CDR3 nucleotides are TGTGCCAGCAGCCCACAATTTTGGACGGGACAGGGGCCTCTCGAGCAGTACTTC. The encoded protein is CASSPQFWTGQGPLEQYF. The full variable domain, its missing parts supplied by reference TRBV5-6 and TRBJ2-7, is DAGVTQSPTHLIKTRGQQVTLRCSPKSGHDTVSWYQQALGQGPQFIFQYYEEEERQRGNFPDRFSGHQFPNYSSELNVNALLLGDSALYLCASSPQFWTGQGPLEQYFGPGTRLTVT.

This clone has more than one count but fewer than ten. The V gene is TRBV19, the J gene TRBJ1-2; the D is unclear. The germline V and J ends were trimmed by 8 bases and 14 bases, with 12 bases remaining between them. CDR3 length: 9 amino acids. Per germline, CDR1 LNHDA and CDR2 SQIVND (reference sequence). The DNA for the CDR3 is TGTGCCAGTCCCGAGCCCGGGACCTTC. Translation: CASPEPGTF.

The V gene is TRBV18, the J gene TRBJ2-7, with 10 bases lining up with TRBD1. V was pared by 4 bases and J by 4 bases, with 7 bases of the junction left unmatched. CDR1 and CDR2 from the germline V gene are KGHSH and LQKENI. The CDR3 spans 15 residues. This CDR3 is CASSLRGTGVYEQYF. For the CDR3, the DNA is TGTGCCAGCTCACTACGTGGGACAGGGGTTTACGAGCAGTACTTC.

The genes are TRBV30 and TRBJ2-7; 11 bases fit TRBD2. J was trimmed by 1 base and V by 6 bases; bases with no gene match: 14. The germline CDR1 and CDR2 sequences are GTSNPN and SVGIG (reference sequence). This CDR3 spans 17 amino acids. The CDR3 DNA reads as TGTGCCTGCTTGACTGCTACGGGACTAGCGGATTCCTACGAGCAGTACTTC. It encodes CACLTATGLADSYEQYF. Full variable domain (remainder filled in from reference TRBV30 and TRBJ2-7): SQTIHQWPATLVQPVGSPLSLECTVEGTSNPNLYWYRQAAGRGLQLLFYSVGIGQISSEVPQNLSASRPQDRQFILSSKKLLLSDSGFYLCACLTATGLADSYEQYFGPGTRLTVT.

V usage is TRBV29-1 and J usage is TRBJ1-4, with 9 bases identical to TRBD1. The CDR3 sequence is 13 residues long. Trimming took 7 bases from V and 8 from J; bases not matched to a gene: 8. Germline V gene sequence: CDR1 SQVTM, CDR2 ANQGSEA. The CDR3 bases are TGCAGCGCCCCGGGACAGGGAACAGAAAAACTGTTTTTT. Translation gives CSAPGQGTEKLFF.

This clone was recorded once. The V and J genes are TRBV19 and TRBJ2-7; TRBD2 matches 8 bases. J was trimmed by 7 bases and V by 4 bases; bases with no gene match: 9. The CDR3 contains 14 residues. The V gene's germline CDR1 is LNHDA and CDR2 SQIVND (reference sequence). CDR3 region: CASSRSGGPVEQYF. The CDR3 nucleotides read TGTGCCAGTAGTAGGTCGGGAGGGCCGGTAGAGCAGTACTTC.

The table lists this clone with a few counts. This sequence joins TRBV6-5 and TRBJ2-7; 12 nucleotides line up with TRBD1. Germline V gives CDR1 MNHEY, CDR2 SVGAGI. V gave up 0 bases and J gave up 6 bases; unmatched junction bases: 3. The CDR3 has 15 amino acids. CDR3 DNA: TGTGCCAGCAGTTACTCCGGGACAGGGGGCGGCGAGCAGTACTTC. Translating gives CASSYSGTGGGEQYF.

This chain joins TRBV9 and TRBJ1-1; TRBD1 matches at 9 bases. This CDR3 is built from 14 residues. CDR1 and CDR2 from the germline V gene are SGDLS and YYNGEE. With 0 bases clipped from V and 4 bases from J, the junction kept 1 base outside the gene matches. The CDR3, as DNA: TGTGCCAGCAGCGTAGCGACAGGGGGCACTGAAGCTTTCTTT. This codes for CASSVATGGTEAFF.

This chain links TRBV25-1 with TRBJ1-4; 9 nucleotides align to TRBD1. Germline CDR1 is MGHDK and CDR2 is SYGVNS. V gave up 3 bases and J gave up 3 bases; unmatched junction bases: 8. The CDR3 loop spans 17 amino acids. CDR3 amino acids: CASSDPGGQGANEKLFF. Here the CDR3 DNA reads TGTGCCAGCAGTGACCCAGGGGGACAGGGTGCTAATGAAAAACTGTTTTTT.

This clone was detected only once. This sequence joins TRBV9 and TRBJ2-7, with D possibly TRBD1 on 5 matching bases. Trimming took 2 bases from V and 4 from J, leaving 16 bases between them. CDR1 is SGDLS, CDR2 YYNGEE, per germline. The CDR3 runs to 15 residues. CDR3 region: CASSVEIAAGYEQYF. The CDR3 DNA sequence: TGTGCCAGCAGCGTCGAGATCGCGGCAGGGTACGAGCAGTACTTC.

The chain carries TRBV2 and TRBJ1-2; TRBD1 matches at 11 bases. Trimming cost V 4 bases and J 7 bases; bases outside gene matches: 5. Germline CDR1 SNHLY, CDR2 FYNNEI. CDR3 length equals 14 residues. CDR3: CASSGTGGGRGYTF. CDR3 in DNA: TGTGCCAGCAGTGGGACAGGGGGCGGCCGTGGCTACACCTTC.

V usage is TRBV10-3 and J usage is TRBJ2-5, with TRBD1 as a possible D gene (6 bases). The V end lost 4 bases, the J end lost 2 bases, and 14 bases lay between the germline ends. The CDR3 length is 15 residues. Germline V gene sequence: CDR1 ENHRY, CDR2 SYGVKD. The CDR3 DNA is TGTGCCATCAGTGTTTCCGGGACACTACAAGAGACCCAGTACTTC. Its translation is CAISVSGTLQETQYF.

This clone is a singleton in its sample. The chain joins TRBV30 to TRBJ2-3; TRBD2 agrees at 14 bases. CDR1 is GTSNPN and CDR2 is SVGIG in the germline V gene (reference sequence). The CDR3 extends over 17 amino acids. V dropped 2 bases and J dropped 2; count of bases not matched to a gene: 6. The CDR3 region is CAWSPGTSGRPTDTQYF. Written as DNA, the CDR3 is TGTGCCTGGAGTCCCGGGACTAGCGGGAGACCCACAGATACGCAGTATTTT.

This CDR3 reads CASSYQEGQPQHF. CDR3 sequence (DNA): TGTGCCAGCAGTTACCAAGAGGGCCAGCCCCAGCATTTT. The V and J genes are TRBV6-6 and TRBJ1-5, with unresolved D. CDR1 and CDR2 from the germline V gene are MNHNY and SVGAGI (reference sequence). The CDR3 extends over 13 amino acids. V lost 2 bases, J lost 7 bases, and 9 bases lay in between.

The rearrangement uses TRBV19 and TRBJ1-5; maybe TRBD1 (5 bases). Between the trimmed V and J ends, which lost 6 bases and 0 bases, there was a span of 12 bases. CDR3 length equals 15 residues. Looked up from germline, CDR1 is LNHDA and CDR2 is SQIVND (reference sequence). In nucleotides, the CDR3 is TGTGCCAGTAGGGGGCAGGTCAATAGCAATCAGCCCCAGCATTTT. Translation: CASRGQVNSNQPQHF.

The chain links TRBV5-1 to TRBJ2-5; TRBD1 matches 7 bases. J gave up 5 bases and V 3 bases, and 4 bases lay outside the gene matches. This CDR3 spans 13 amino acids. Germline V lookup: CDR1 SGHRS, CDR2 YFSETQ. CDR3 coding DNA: TGCGCCAGCAGCTCTGACAGGGTGGAGACCCAGTACTTC. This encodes CASSSDRVETQYF.

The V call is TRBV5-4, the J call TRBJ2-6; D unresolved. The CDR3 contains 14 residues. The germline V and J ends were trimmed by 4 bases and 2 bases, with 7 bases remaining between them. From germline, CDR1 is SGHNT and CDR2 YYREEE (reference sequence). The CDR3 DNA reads TGTGCCAGCAGCCCCCCCACTGGGGCCAACGTCCTGACTTTC. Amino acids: CASSPPTGANVLTF.

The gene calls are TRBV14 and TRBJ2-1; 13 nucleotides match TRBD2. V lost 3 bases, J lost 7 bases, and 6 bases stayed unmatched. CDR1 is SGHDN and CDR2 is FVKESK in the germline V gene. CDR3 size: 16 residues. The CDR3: CASSHPGTSGINEQFF. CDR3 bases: TGTGCCAGCAGCCACCCCGGGACTAGCGGGATTAATGAGCAGTTCTTC.

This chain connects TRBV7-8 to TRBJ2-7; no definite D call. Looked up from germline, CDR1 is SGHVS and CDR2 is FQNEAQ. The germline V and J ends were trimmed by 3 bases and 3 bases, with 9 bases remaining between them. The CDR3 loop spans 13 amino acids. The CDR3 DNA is TGTGCCAGCAGCTTGGGCAGAAGCTACGAGCAGTACTTC. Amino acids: CASSLGRSYEQYF.

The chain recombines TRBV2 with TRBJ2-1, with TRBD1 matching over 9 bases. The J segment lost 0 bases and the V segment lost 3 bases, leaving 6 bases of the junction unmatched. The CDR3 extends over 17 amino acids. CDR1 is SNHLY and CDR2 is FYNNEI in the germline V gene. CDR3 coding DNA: TGTGCCAGCAGTGATTATGGGACAGGGAGCTCCTACAATGAGCAGTTCTTC. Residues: CASSDYGTGSSYNEQFF.

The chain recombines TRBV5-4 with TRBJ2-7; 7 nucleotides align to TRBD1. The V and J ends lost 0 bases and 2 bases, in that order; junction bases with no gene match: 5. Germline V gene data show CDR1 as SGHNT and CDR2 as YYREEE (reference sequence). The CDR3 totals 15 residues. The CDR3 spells CASSLEQGSAYEQYF. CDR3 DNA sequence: TGTGCCAGCAGCTTGGAACAGGGGTCAGCCTACGAGCAGTACTTC.

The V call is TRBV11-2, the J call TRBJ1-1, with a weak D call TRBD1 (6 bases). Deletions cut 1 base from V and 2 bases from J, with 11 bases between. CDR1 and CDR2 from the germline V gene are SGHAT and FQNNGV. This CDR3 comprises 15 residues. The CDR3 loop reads CASSLGTAPNTEAFF. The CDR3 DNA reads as TGTGCCAGCAGCTTAGGGACAGCCCCTAACACTGAAGCTTTCTTT.

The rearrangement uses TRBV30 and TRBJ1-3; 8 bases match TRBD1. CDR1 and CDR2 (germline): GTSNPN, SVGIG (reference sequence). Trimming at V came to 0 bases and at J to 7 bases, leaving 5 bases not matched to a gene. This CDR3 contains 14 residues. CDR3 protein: CAWSVSGGWNTIYF. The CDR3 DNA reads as TGTGCCTGGAGTGTATCAGGGGGCTGGAACACCATATATTTT.

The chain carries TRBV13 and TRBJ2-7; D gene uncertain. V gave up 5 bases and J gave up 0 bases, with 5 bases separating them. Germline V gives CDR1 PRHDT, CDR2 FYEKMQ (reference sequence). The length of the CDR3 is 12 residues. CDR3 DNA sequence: TGTGCCAGCAGCCAAGCCTCCTACGAGCAGTACTTC. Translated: CASSQASYEQYF.

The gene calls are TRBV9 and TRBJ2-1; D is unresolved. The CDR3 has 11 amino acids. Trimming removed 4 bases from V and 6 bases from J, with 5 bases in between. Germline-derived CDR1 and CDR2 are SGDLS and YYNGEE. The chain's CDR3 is CASSLSNEQFF. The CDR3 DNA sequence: TGTGCCAGCAGCCTTAGCAATGAGCAGTTCTTC.

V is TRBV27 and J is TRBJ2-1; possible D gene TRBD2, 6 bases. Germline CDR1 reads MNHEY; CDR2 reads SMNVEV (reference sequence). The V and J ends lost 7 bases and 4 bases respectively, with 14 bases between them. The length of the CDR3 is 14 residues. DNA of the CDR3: TGTGCCAGCATTACGGAGGGCCGATACAATGAGCAGTTCTTC. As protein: CASITEGRYNEQFF.

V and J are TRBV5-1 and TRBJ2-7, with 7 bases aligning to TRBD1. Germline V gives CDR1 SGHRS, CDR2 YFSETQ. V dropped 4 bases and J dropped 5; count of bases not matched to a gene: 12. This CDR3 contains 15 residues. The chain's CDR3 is CASSLTPGTADEQYF. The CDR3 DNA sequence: TGCGCCAGCAGCCTGACCCCCGGGACAGCCGACGAGCAGTACTTC. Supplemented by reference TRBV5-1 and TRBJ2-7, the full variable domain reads KAGVTQTPRYLIKTRGQQVTLSCSPISGHRSVSWYQQTPGQGLQFLFEYFSETQRNKGNFPGRFSGRQFSNSRSEMNVSTLELGDSALYLCASSLTPGTADEQYFGPGTRLTVT.

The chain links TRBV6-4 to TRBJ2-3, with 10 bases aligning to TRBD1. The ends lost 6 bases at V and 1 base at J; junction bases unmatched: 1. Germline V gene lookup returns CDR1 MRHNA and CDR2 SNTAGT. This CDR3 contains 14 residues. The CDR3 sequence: CASSGTGGTDTQYF. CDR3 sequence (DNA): TGTGCCAGCAGCGGGACAGGGGGCACAGATACGCAGTATTTT.

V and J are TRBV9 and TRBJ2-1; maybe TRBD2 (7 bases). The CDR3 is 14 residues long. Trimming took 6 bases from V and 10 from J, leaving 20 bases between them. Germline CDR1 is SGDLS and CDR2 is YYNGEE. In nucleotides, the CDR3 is TGTGCCAGCACCCCGGTGAGGGGGGGCAACGAGCAGTTCTTC. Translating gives CASTPVRGGNEQFF.